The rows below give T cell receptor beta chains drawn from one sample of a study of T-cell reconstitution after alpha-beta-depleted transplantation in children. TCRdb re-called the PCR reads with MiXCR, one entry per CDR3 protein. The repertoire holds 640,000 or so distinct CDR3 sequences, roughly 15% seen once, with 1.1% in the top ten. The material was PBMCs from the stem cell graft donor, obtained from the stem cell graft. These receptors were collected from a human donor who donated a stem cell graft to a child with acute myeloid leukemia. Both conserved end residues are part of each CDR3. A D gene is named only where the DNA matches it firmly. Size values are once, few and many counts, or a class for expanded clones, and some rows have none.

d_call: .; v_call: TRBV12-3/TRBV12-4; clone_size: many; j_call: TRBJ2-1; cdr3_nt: TGTGCCAGCAGTTCCACGGGCAGGGACAATGAGCAGTTCTTC; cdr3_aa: CASSSTGRDNEQFF
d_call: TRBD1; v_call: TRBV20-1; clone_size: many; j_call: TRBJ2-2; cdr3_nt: TGCAGTGCGCCGGGACAGAAGAACACCGGGGAGCTGTTTTTT; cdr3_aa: CSAPGQKNTGELFF
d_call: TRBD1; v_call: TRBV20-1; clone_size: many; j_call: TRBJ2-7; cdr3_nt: TGCAGTGCTAGATCGGACAGGGATTACGAGCAGTACTTC; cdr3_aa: CSARSDRDYEQYF
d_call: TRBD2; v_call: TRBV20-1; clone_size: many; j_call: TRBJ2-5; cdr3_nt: TGCAGTGCCCGGACTAGCGGGGGACAAGAGACCCAGTACTTC; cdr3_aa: CSARTSGGQETQYF
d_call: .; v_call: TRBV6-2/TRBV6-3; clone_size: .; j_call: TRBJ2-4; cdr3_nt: TGTGCCAGCAGTTACGGTCCTCAGTACTTC; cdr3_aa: CASSYGPQYF
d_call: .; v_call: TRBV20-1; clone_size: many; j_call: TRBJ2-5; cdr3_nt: TGCAGTGCTAGAGATATGCGCGGCAAGGGAGAGACCCAGTACTTC; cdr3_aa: CSARDMRGKGETQYF
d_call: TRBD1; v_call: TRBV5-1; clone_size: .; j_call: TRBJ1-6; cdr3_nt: TGCGCCAGCAGCCGGACAGGGGGGATTTCACCCCTCCACTTT; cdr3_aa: CASSRTGGISPLHF
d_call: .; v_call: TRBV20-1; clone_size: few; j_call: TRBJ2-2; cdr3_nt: TGCAGTGCTAGAGGTGGGCTCACCAGAACCGGGGAGCTGTTTTTT; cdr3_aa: CSARGGLTRTGELFF
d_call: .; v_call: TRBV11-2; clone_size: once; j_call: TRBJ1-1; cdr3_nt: TGTGCCAGCAGAAGTGGCCCCAACGAAGCTTTCTTT; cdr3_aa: CASRSGPNEAFF
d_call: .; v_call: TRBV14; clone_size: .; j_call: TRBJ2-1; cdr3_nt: TGTGCCAGCAGCCCCCCGGGAGCCTGGGATGAGCAGTTCTTC; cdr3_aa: CASSPPGAWDEQFF
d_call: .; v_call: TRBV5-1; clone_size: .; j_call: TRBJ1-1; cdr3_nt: TGCGCCAGCAGCTTGGAAACAGGAGCTATGAACACTGAAGCTTTCTTT; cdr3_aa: CASSLETGAMNTEAFF
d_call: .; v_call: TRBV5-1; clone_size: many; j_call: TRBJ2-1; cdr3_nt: TGTGCCAGCAGCTTAGCGGTCAGTTACAATGAGCAGTTCTTC; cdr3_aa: CASSLAVSYNEQFF
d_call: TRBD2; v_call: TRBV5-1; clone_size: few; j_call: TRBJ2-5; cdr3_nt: TGCGCCAGCAGCTGGGAAGAGGTCGGAGCGGGAAAGACCCAGTACTTC; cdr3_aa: CASSWEEVGAGKTQYF